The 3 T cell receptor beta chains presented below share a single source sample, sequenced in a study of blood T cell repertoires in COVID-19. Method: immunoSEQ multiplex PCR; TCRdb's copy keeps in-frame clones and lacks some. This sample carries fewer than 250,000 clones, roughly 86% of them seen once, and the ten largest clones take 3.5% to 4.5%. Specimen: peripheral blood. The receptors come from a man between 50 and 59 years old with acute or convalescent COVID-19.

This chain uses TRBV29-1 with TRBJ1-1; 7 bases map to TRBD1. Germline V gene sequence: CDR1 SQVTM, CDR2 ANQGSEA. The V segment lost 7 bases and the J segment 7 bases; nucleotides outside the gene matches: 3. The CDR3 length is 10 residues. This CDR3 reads CSGGTDEAFF. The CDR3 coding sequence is TGCAGCGGCGGGACAGATGAAGCTTTCTTT.

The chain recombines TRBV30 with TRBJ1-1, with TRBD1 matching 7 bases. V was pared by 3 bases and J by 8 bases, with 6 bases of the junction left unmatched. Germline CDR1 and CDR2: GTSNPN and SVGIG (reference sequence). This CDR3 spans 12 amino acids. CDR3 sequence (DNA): TGTGCCTGGAGCAAGACAGGGCGGGAAGCTTTCTTT. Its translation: CAWSKTGREAFF.

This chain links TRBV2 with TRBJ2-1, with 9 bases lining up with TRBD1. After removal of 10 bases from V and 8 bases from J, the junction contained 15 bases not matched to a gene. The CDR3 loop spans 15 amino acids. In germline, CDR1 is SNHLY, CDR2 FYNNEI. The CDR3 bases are TGTGCCATTTATTTCCCGGGACAGGGTAGCTATGAGCAGTTCTTC. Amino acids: CAIYFPGQGSYEQFF.